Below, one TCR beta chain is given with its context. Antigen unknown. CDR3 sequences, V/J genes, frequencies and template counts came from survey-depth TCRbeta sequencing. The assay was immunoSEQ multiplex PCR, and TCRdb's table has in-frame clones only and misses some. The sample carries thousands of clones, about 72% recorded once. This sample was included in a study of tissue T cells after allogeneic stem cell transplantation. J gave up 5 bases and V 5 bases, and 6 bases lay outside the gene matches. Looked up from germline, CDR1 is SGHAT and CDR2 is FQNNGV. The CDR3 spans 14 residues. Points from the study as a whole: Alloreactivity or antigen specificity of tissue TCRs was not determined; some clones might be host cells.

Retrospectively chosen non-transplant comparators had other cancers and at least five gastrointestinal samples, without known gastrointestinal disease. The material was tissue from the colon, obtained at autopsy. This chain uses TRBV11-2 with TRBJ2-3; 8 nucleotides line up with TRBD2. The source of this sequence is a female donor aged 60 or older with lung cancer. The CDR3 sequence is CASSPGLAGDTQYF. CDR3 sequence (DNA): TGTGCCAGCAGCCCCGGACTAGCAGGAGATACGCAGTATTTT.